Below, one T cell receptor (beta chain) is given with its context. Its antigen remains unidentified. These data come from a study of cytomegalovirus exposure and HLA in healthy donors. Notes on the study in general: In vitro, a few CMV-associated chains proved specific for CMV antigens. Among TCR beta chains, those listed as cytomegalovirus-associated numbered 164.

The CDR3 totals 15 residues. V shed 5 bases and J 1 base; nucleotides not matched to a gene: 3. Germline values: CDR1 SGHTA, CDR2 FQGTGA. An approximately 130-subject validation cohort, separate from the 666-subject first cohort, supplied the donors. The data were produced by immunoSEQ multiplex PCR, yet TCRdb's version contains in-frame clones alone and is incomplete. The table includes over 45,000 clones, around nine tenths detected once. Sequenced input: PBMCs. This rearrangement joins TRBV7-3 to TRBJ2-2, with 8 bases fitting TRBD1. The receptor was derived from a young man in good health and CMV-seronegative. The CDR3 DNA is TGTGCCAGCAGCCCACAGGGGGGGAACACCGGGGAGCTGTTTTTT. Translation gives CASSPQGGNTGELFF.